These 26 T cell receptor beta chains originate from one sample sequenced in a study of CD4 T cells in relation to SARS-CoV-2 and coronaviruses. Unexposed donor CD4+ T cells date from about 2011-2018, before the COVID-19 pandemic. Measured with immunoSEQ multiplex PCR; TCRdb has only the in-frame clones, and not every one. Of about 59,000 clones in the sample, more than 80% were seen once. The material sequenced was memory CD4+ T cells from PBMCs. These receptors all stem from a human donor in good health.

This clone was detected once. This chain uses TRBV6-1 with TRBJ2-7; D remains unclear. Trimming pared 2 bases from V and 8 bases from J, leaving 10 bases between. Germline V lookup: CDR1 MNHNS, CDR2 SASEGT. There are 12 residues in the CDR3. CDR3 sequence reads: CASSEWAEKQYF. As DNA, the CDR3 is TGTGCCAGCAGTGAATGGGCGGAGAAGCAGTACTTC.

This clone has only one observation. This chain links TRBV11-2 with TRBJ1-2, with 8 bases identical to TRBD1. Germline values: CDR1 SGHAT, CDR2 FQNNGV. The CDR3 runs 15 residues. J lost 6 bases, V lost 4 bases, and 10 bases had no gene match. The CDR3 protein is CASSSAWTGTDGYTF. The CDR3 DNA is TGTGCCAGCAGCTCTGCATGGACAGGGACTGATGGCTACACCTTC.

V is TRBV5-4 and J is TRBJ2-4; tentatively, D is TRBD2 (5 bases). V was clipped by 0 bases and J by 6 bases, with 13 bases between them. The CDR3 sequence is 15 residues long. CDR1 is SGHNT and CDR2 is YYREEE in the germline V gene (reference sequence). Here the CDR3 DNA reads TGTGCCAGCAGCTTGGACCCTAGCAGTAGAAACATTCAGTACTTC. It codes for CASSLDPSSRNIQYF.

V and J are TRBV11-2 and TRBJ1-6, with D tentatively TRBD1 (6 bases). CDR1 is SGHAT, CDR2 FQNNGV, per germline. V was trimmed by 3 bases and J by 9 bases, leaving 18 bases between them. This CDR3 region has 16 residues. The CDR3 bases are TGTGCCAGCAGCTTGGGCAGGGGAAATTATGGTTCACCCCTCCACTTT. It translates to CASSLGRGNYGSPLHF.

Judged by abundance, this clone is medium-sized. The chain recombines TRBV27 with TRBJ2-5, with D perhaps TRBD1 (6 bases). This CDR3 is 14 amino acids long. With 5 bases removed from V and 5 bases from J, the gap between germline ends came to 15 bases. The germline CDR1 and CDR2 sequences are MNHEY and SMNVEV (reference sequence). The CDR3 nucleotides read TGTGCCAGCAGTACCTCAGGGGCTTTGGAGACCCAGTACTTC. Amino acids: CASSTSGALETQYF.

The gene calls are TRBV28 and TRBJ1-6, with D unresolved. The CDR3 length is 12 residues. Trimming took off 6 bases at V and 3 bases at J, with 3 bases between the two ends. CDR1 and CDR2 (germline): MDHEN, SYDVKM. In DNA, the CDR3 is TGTGCCAGCAGGGACTATAATTCACCCCTCCACTTT. Amino acids: CASRDYNSPLHF.

The CDR3 sequence is CASSFEDYPYEQYF. The CDR3 coding sequence is TGTGCCAGCAGTTTCGAGGACTATCCTTACGAGCAGTACTTC. This chain joins TRBV28 and TRBJ2-7, with D tentatively TRBD2 (6 bases). The germline V and J ends were trimmed by 3 bases and 4 bases, with 13 bases remaining between them. Germline values: CDR1 MDHEN, CDR2 SYDVKM. The CDR3 spans 14 residues.

The V and J genes are TRBV5-4 and TRBJ2-7, with TRBD1 matching 7 bases. CDR1 is SGHNT and CDR2 is YYREEE in the germline V gene (reference sequence). The trim removed 1 base at V and 5 bases at J, leaving 6 bases unmatched. The CDR3 spans 14 residues. In nucleotides, the CDR3 is TGTGCCAGCAGCTTGAGGGGACAGCTTCACGAGCAGTACTTC. Protein sequence: CASSLRGQLHEQYF.

The chain links TRBV28 to TRBJ1-4; 9 bases are a match to TRBD1. Germline V gives CDR1 MDHEN, CDR2 SYDVKM. The CDR3 length is 17 residues. The trim removed 2 bases at V and 8 bases at J, leaving 12 bases unmatched. The DNA of the CDR3 is TGTGCCAGCAGTTTAGTGGGACAGGGATCAGGGAGGGAAAAACTGTTTTTT. Translated, it gives CASSLVGQGSGREKLFF.

CDR3 sequence reads: CASSPTSGKDTQYF. The CDR3, as DNA: TGTGCCAGCTCACCGACTAGCGGGAAAGATACGCAGTATTTT. The chain uses TRBV18 and TRBJ2-3; 11 bases line up with TRBD2. Germline V gene lookup returns CDR1 KGHSH and CDR2 LQKENI. Trimming removed 3 bases from V and 5 bases from J; junction bases left unmatched: 1. The CDR3 is 14 amino acids.

The genes are TRBV27 and TRBJ1-6; D is undetermined. The germline gives CDR1 MNHEY, CDR2 SMNVEV (reference sequence). Trimming pared 0 bases from V and 0 bases from J, leaving 6 bases between. The CDR3 has 16 residues. DNA for the CDR3: TGTGCCAGCAGTTTATCGAGGAGCTCCTATAATTCACCCCTCCACTTT. As protein: CASSLSRSSYNSPLHF.

CDR3 sequence (DNA): TGTGCCAGCAGCCAGGGTACAAGGTTGGGTGAGCAGTACTTC. This codes for CASSQGTRLGEQYF. The chain has TRBV3-1 (or the pseudogene TRBV3-2) and TRBJ2-7; D is uncertain. Germline CDR1 reads LGHDT; CDR2 reads YNNKEL (reference sequence). V was pared by 3 bases and J by 7 bases, with 16 bases between. The CDR3 contains 14 residues.

CDR3 sequence: CASRTPGGAYTF. The DNA for the CDR3 is TGTGCCAGCAGGACCCCCGGCGGAGCCTACACCTTC. The chain joins TRBV2 to TRBJ1-2; the D is unclear. The length of the CDR3 is 12 residues. Looked up from germline, CDR1 is SNHLY and CDR2 is FYNNEI. The ends were cut back, 6 bases at V and 10 bases at J, with 15 bases in the middle.

This sequence joins TRBV5-1 and TRBJ2-7; D is perhaps TRBD1 (6 bases). The CDR3 is made up of 15 amino acids. V was pared by 4 bases and J by 3 bases, with 17 bases between. Germline lookup yields CDR1 SGHRS and CDR2 YFSETQ. DNA of the CDR3: TGCGCCAGCAGCCCGGGTGGGACAAGCGTCTACGAGCAGTACTTC. It translates to CASSPGGTSVYEQYF.

V usage is TRBV5-5 and J usage is TRBJ1-3; TRBD1 aligns across 9 bases. This CDR3 is built from 19 residues. V dropped 0 bases and J dropped 0; count of bases not matched to a gene: 10. Germline V gene lookup returns CDR1 SGHKS and CDR2 YYEKEE (reference sequence). CDR3 region: CASSLVGQGVPSSGNTIYF. In DNA form, the CDR3 reads TGTGCCAGCAGCTTGGTGGGACAGGGAGTACCGAGCTCTGGAAACACCATATATTTT.

This chain connects TRBV28 to TRBJ2-4; TRBD1 aligns across 8 bases. The length of the CDR3 is 11 residues. Looked up from germline, CDR1 is MDHEN and CDR2 is SYDVKM. The J segment lost 12 bases and the V segment lost 6 bases, leaving 4 bases of the junction unmatched. The CDR3 DNA sequence: TGTGCCAGCAGCCCCGGACAGGGTCAGTACTTC. This encodes CASSPGQGQYF.

The table lists this clone with a count of one. The V and J genes are TRBV7-9 and TRBJ2-1; D uncertain. Trimming took off 8 bases at V and 7 bases at J, with 9 bases between the two ends. The CDR3 spans 11 residues. Germline V gives CDR1 SEHNR, CDR2 FQNEAQ (reference sequence). The CDR3 sequence is CASGLVNEQFF. The DNA for the CDR3 is TGTGCCAGCGGGCTAGTTAATGAGCAGTTCTTC.

This clone was recorded a few times. The rearrangement links TRBV9 to TRBJ2-2; TRBD2 is a possible D gene (6 bases). Between the trimmed V and J ends, which lost 1 base and 7 bases, there was a span of 11 bases. The CDR3 runs 14 residues. Germline V gene sequence: CDR1 SGDLS, CDR2 YYNGEE. The CDR3 loop is CASSVSGSSGELFF. The CDR3, as DNA: TGTGCCAGCAGCGTATCCGGGAGTAGCGGGGAGCTGTTTTTT.

V usage is TRBV5-4 and J usage is TRBJ1-4; D perhaps matches TRBD1 (5 bases). The CDR3 has 15 amino acids. Trimming took 0 bases from V and 0 from J, leaving 6 bases between them. The germline V gene encodes CDR1 SGHNT and CDR2 YYREEE (reference sequence). CDR3 residues: CASSLAGATNEKLFF. DNA of the CDR3: TGTGCCAGCAGCTTGGCGGGGGCAACTAATGAAAAACTGTTTTTT.

This chain joins TRBV3-1 (or the pseudogene TRBV3-2) and TRBJ2-7; D possibly corresponds to TRBD2 (6 bases). The CDR3 spans 15 residues. The germline CDR1 and CDR2 sequences are LGHDT and YNNKEL (reference sequence). The V end lost 1 base, the J end lost 6 bases, and 16 bases lay between the germline ends. DNA of the CDR3: TGTGCCAGCAGCCAAGGGAGGAGGGGCAGGAGCGAGCAGTACTTC. Amino acids: CASSQGRRGRSEQYF.

V is TRBV5-1 and J is TRBJ2-1; 14 bases line up with TRBD2. V dropped 0 bases and J dropped 4; count of bases not matched to a gene: 3. Per the germline V gene, CDR1 is SGHRS and CDR2 is YFSETQ. The CDR3 extends over 17 amino acids. CDR3 region: CASSLAGLAGGYNEQFF. As DNA, the CDR3 is TGCGCCAGCAGCTTGGCCGGACTAGCGGGAGGATACAATGAGCAGTTCTTC. The complete variable domain, with remaining parts taken from reference TRBV5-1 and TRBJ2-1, reads KAGVTQTPRYLIKTRGQQVTLSCSPISGHRSVSWYQQTPGQGLQFLFEYFSETQRNKGNFPGRFSGRQFSNSRSEMNVSTLELGDSALYLCASSLAGLAGGYNEQFFGPGTRLTVL.

This clone was detected only once. The gene calls are TRBV5-1 and TRBJ2-2; D unresolved. V dropped 0 bases and J dropped 5 bases, with 14 bases sitting between them. This CDR3 is 16 amino acids long. CDR1 and CDR2 (germline): SGHRS, YFSETQ. The CDR3 nucleotides read TGCGCCAGCAGCTTGGTTGCTAGTCTAAGTACCGGGGAGCTGTTTTTT. It encodes CASSLVASLSTGELFF.

V gene TRBV29-1 combines with J gene TRBJ1-1; no clear D gene. Trimming cost V 2 bases and J 13 bases, with 17 bases left between them. CDR1 SQVTM and CDR2 ANQGSEA come from the germline V gene. The CDR3 is 12 amino acids. Written as DNA, the CDR3 is TGCAGCGTTGAATATTATTCCCTTGGTGTTTTCTTT. Its protein product is CSVEYYSLGVFF.

The chain joins TRBV19 to TRBJ1-1; D is unresolved. Germline V gives CDR1 LNHDA, CDR2 SQIVND (reference sequence). Between the trimmed V and J ends, which lost 3 bases and 0 bases, there was a span of 8 bases. The CDR3 extends over 14 amino acids. CDR3 in DNA: TGTGCCAGTAGTATCCGAGGACTGAACACTGAAGCTTTCTTT. This encodes CASSIRGLNTEAFF.

The V call is TRBV4-1, the J call TRBJ1-2, with D possibly being TRBD1 (5 bases). The CDR3 runs 21 residues. Germline V lookup: CDR1 MGHRA, CDR2 YSYEKL. With 0 bases removed from V and 7 bases from J, the gap between germline ends came to 33 bases. The CDR3 reads CASSQDSRRWGDLLGWGGYTF. The CDR3 DNA is TGCGCCAGCAGCCAAGATTCTCGGCGATGGGGGGATTTGCTTGGATGGGGTGGCTACACCTTC.

This clone has a handful of counts. This chain uses TRBV7-3 with TRBJ2-1; TRBD2 aligns across 11 bases. Germline V gives CDR1 SGHTA, CDR2 FQGTGA. CDR3 length equals 16 residues. The junction had 9 bases not matched to a gene; V was cut back by 5 bases and J by 6 bases. The CDR3 sequence is CASSPSGRSPRNEQFF. Written as DNA, the CDR3 is TGTGCCAGCAGCCCTAGCGGGAGGTCTCCCCGCAATGAGCAGTTCTTC.